This T cell receptor beta chain originates from a study of blood T cell repertoires in COVID-19. The V gene's germline CDR1 is LGHDT and CDR2 YNNKEL (reference sequence). The CDR3 extends over 15 amino acids. The V end was cut by 0 bases, the J end by 5 bases, with 11 bases between. Assay used: immunoSEQ multiplex PCR; TCRdb lists only in-frame clones, some missing. The sample lists fewer than 75,000 clones; roughly 90% were seen once. V usage is TRBV3-1 (or the pseudogene TRBV3-2) and J usage is TRBJ2-1; D gene uncertain. The origin of this receptor is a man between 65 and 85 years old with acute or convalescent COVID-19. What was sequenced was peripheral blood. The CDR3 protein is CASSQDSRRNNEQFF. CDR3 DNA sequence: TGTGCCAGCAGCCAAGATAGCAGACGTAACAATGAGCAGTTCTTC.